These 2 T cell receptor beta chains share one sample of origin, sequenced in a study of blood T cells in healthy people across ages. For the second PCR, which ran for 7 to 11 cycles, a sample-barcoded 5' primer and a J-beta primer mix were used. TCRdb fed the 5' RACE reads into MiXCR, producing one record per CDR3 protein. The sample has about 1,400,000 distinct CDR3 sequences, 59% seen once. Sample: blood. All receptors derive from a man between 18 and 35 years old in good health.

V and J are TRBV7-9 and TRBJ2-5; 9 nucleotides line up with TRBD2. Looked up from germline, CDR1 is SEHNR and CDR2 is FQNEAQ (reference sequence). The CDR3 has 18 amino acids. Trimming cost V 1 base and J 1 base; bases outside gene matches: 10. CDR3 coding DNA: TGTGCCAGCAGCTTAGTACGTCTAGCGGGAAGGACCCAAGAGACCCAGTACTTC. Amino acids: CASSLVRLAGRTQETQYF.

This chain links TRBV4-1 with TRBJ2-1; tentative D call: TRBD1 (6 bases). The CDR3 is made up of 12 amino acids. V was clipped by 6 bases and J by 12 bases, with 15 bases between them. Germline-derived CDR1 and CDR2 are MGHRA and YSYEKL. This CDR3 is CASSLGGFGQFF. In nucleotides, the CDR3 is TGCGCCAGCAGTCTAGGGGGTTTTGGGCAGTTCTTC.